This T cell receptor (beta chain) was documented in a study of blood T cell repertoires in COVID-19. Study-wide background: Acute and convalescent COVID-19 samples came from the United States, Italy and Spain. The cDNA or gDNA used as material had been derived from T cells, B-cell-depleted T cells, or PBMCs.

Original analysis: Amplification of reference gene primers was used by the study to estimate nucleated cell counts. TCRdb keeps only in-frame clones here, not all; method: immunoSEQ multiplex PCR. The V and J calls and clone size are taken from that table; D and trimming were inferred from the DNA. The sample lists approximately 280,000 clones; 80% to 95% were seen once. Enrollment of patients from Seattle took place during active infection, with longitudinal follow-up. The V and J ends lost 2 bases and 4 bases, in that order; junction bases with no gene match: 7. This CDR3 has 16 residues. Germline V gives CDR1 SGHTS, CDR2 YDEGEE.

V is TRBV5-8 and J is TRBJ1-5; TRBD1 matches at 9 bases. The sequence was collected from a woman under 40 with COVID-19, enrolled during active disease. Sequencing was performed on peripheral blood. The CDR3 DNA reads TGTGCCAGCAGCTTCAGTGGAGGGACAGGGAATCAGCCCCAGCATTTT. It translates to CASSFSGGTGNQPQHF.